Below, 13 T cell receptor beta chains from the same sample are listed, as sequenced in a study of Ad26.COV2.S vaccination and SARS-CoV-2 variants. Here immunoSEQ multiplex PCR was the method, and the copy in TCRdb shows in-frame clones only, minus some. Among 450,000 to 550,000 clones, approximately 89% were seen once, and the ten largest hold about 2.5%. Treatment noted: some 20 received Ad26.COV2.S at low or high dose, single or two shots; several received placebo; per-sample allocation not given. It was on day 63 after the first vaccine or placebo injection that samples were taken. Sequenced material: peripheral blood, taken in a trial of Ad26.COV2.S vaccine versus placebo. These receptors came from a person aged 18-60 years who received the Ad26.COV2.S COVID-19 vaccine or a placebo.

The chain carries TRBV7-9 and TRBJ2-1, with 10 bases matching TRBD2. CDR1 SEHNR and CDR2 FQNEAQ come from the germline V gene (reference sequence). The CDR3 totals 16 residues. V dropped 4 bases and J dropped 0; count of bases not matched to a gene: 3. The CDR3 DNA is TGTGCCAGCAGCTCCGTAGCGGGAGGCTCCTACAATGAGCAGTTCTTC. Protein: CASSSVAGGSYNEQFF.

V gene TRBV5-1 combines with J gene TRBJ1-3; no definite D call. The CDR3 runs 14 residues. The germline V and J ends were trimmed by 0 bases and 0 bases, with 4 bases remaining between them. Germline lookup yields CDR1 SGHRS and CDR2 YFSETQ. The CDR3 DNA follows: TGCGCCAGCAGCTTGGAGTCCTCTGGAAACACCATATATTTT. Protein: CASSLESSGNTIYF.

The V and J genes are TRBV7-2 and TRBJ2-5; a weak D match, TRBD1 (5 bases). The V end was cut by 5 bases, the J end by 2 bases, with 12 bases between. The CDR3 runs to 14 residues. CDR1 is SGHTA and CDR2 is FQGNSA in the germline V gene. The CDR3 loop reads CASSQGRVQETQYF. DNA for the CDR3: TGTGCCAGCAGCCAGGGCCGGGTGCAAGAGACCCAGTACTTC. Combining the CDR3 with reference TRBV7-2 and TRBJ2-5 gives the whole variable domain GAGVSQSPSNKVTEKGKDVELRCDPISGHTALYWYRQSLGQGLEFLIYFQGNSAPDKSGLPSDRFSAERTGGSVSTLTIQRTQQEDSAVYLCASSQGRVQETQYFGPGTRLLVL.

Only one count was recorded for this clone. This chain uses TRBV19 with TRBJ1-5, with 7 bases identical to TRBD1. Trimming took 7 bases from V and 1 from J; bases not matched to a gene: 10. Germline V CDR1 and CDR2: LNHDA, SQIVND (reference sequence). CDR3 length equals 16 residues. The CDR3 DNA reads as TGTGCCAGTACCAATACTTGGACAGGAAGCAATCAGCCCCAGCATTTT. It yields the protein CASTNTWTGSNQPQHF.

There are a few counts of this clone. The rearrangement uses TRBV3-1 (or the pseudogene TRBV3-2) and TRBJ1-6, with D possibly being TRBD1 (5 bases). Germline V CDR1 and CDR2: LGHDT, YNNKEL (reference sequence). V was trimmed by 3 bases and J by 8 bases, leaving 11 bases between them. The CDR3 covers 14 residues. The chain's CDR3 is CASSQGRIYSPLHF. The CDR3 nucleotides are TGTGCCAGCAGCCAGGGACGGATTTATTCACCCCTCCACTTT.

This chain joins TRBV2 and TRBJ2-3; TRBD2 agrees at 10 bases. Germline V gives CDR1 SNHLY, CDR2 FYNNEI. V dropped 8 bases and J dropped 1; count of bases not matched to a gene: 6. This CDR3 contains 15 residues. The CDR3 spells CASLGLAGGTDTQYF. For the CDR3, the DNA is TGTGCCAGCCTTGGGCTAGCGGGGGGCACAGATACGCAGTATTTT.

The chain carries TRBV7-2 and TRBJ2-3; 14 bases map to TRBD2. This CDR3 region has 16 residues. The germline gives CDR1 SGHTA, CDR2 FQGNSA. J was trimmed by 2 bases and V by 3 bases; bases with no gene match: 1. CDR3 sequence: CASSLGLAGVTDTQYF. As DNA, the CDR3 is TGTGCCAGCAGCTTGGGACTAGCGGGAGTCACAGATACGCAGTATTTT.

The chain combines TRBV6-5 with TRBJ2-3, with a possible D match to TRBD2 (5 bases). The CDR3 loop spans 15 amino acids. CDR1 MNHEY and CDR2 SVGAGI come from the germline V gene. V was clipped by 7 bases and J by 2 bases, with 16 bases between them. Written as DNA, the CDR3 is TGTGCCAGCAACGGGGTCCACGGAGACACAGATACGCAGTATTTT. Its translation is CASNGVHGDTDTQYF.

The CDR3 DNA reads TGCGCCAGCAGCTTGGTGCCTAGCGGGTCCTACGAGCAGTACTTC. This encodes CASSLVPSGSYEQYF. V gene TRBV5-1 combines with J gene TRBJ2-7; 8 nucleotides align to TRBD2. CDR3 length: 15 amino acids. V dropped 0 bases and J dropped 1; count of bases not matched to a gene: 3. The germline V gene has CDR1 SGHRS and CDR2 YFSETQ.

The genes are TRBV6-2 or TRBV6-3 and TRBJ2-5, with D hard to call. The germline V gene has CDR1 MNHEY and CDR2 SVGEGT. Between the trimmed V and J ends, which lost 2 bases and 4 bases, there was a span of 5 bases. This CDR3 spans 12 amino acids. The CDR3 region is CASSYQPETQYF. In nucleotides, the CDR3 is TGTGCCAGCAGTTACCAGCCAGAGACCCAGTACTTC.

The chain has TRBV13 and TRBJ1-1, with D unclear. V lost 4 bases, J lost 0 bases, and 12 bases lay in between. In germline, CDR1 is PRHDT, CDR2 FYEKMQ (reference sequence). This CDR3 is 15 amino acids long. The CDR3, as DNA: TGTGCCAGCAGCTCACGAGGTCGGGTGAACACTGAAGCTTTCTTT. Translation gives CASSSRGRVNTEAFF.

The rearrangement uses TRBV7-2 and TRBJ2-2, with a weak D call TRBD2 (7 bases). Trimming removed 11 bases at V and 4 bases at J, with 17 bases between. The CDR3 totals 14 residues. Germline CDR1 and CDR2: SGHTA and FQGNSA. CDR3 DNA sequence: TGTGCCGAAGGAACAGGGAGGGCCACCGGGGAGCTGTTTTTT. Residues: CAEGTGRATGELFF. Full variable domain (rest looked up from reference TRBV7-2 and TRBJ2-2): GAGVSQSPSNKVTEKGKDVELRCDPISGHTALYWYRQSLGQGLEFLIYFQGNSAPDKSGLPSDRFSAERTGGSVSTLTIQRTQQEDSAVYLCAEGTGRATGELFFGEGSRLTVL.

V is TRBV6-2 or TRBV6-3 and J is TRBJ2-6, with D hard to call. This CDR3 has 14 amino acids. Germline V CDR1 and CDR2: MNHEY, SVGEGT. Trimming took off 0 bases at V and 4 bases at J, with 4 bases between the two ends. CDR3 bases: TGTGCCAGCAGTTACTCGATGGGGGCCAACGTCCTGACTTTC. This translates into CASSYSMGANVLTF.